This T cell receptor (beta chain) was retrieved from a study of beta chain features in type 1 diabetes. Whole-study results and caveats: Type 1 diabetes patients had TCRB CDR3s that were shorter (moderately but significantly so) in all four CD4+ subsets.

Sequenced material consisted of expressed TCRB transcripts (all of the isolated RNA was reverse transcribed). Here immunoSEQ multiplex PCR was the method, and the copy in TCRdb shows in-frame clones only, minus some. The sample contains some 370,000 clones, roughly 9.8% of which appear only once. A heparinised blood draw that averaged roughly 120 mL was obtained once from each donor. This clone occurred many times. Its target is not known. The ends lost 6 bases at V and 10 bases at J; junction bases unmatched: 14. The germline V gene encodes CDR1 SGHVS and CDR2 FQNEAQ. The CDR3 totals 14 residues. V usage is TRBV7-8 and J usage is TRBJ2-5; 7 bases match TRBD1. Sequencing was carried out using central memory CD4+ T cells from blood. The receptor comes from a man younger than 45 with type 1 diabetes. The CDR3 spells CASSPDRAAGDQYF. For the CDR3, the DNA is TGTGCCAGCAGTCCCGACAGGGCTGCTGGAGACCAGTACTTC.